This is a list of T cell receptor beta chains from one sample in a study of T-cell memory formation after mild COVID-19. TCRdb reprocessed the 5' RACE reads with MiXCR, giving one entry per CDR3 protein. This repertoire shows roughly 250,000 distinct CDR3 sequences, 16% found once; its top ten account for approximately 3.5%. The sample consisted of PBMCs or a T cell subset sorted from them (not recorded which). The receptors originated from a man aged 18 to 30 who had mild COVID-19 (a few samples of this study predate the infection). Cell type and time point are not known. Each CDR3 is given with its conserved first and last residue. The D gene is left open where the match is weak. Size values are once, few and many counts, or a class for expanded clones, and some rows have none.

d_call: TRBD1; j_call: TRBJ2-1; clone_size: NA; v_call: TRBV7-6; cdr3_length: 17; cdr3_nt: TGTGCCAGCAGCTTAGCCCAGGGGACAGTTAGGTACAATGAGCAGTTCTTC; cdr3_aa: CASSLAQGTVRYNEQFF
d_call: NA; j_call: TRBJ2-1; clone_size: few; v_call: TRBV6-5; cdr3_length: 12; cdr3_nt: TGTGCCAGCAGTTATACAGGAAATGAGCAGTTCTTC; cdr3_aa: CASSYTGNEQFF
d_call: NA; j_call: TRBJ2-4; clone_size: NA; v_call: TRBV18; cdr3_length: 13; cdr3_nt: TGTGCCAGCTCACCGAATTGGGAAAACATTCAGTACTTC; cdr3_aa: CASSPNWENIQYF
d_call: TRBD1; j_call: TRBJ2-5; clone_size: few; v_call: TRBV7-7; cdr3_length: 14; cdr3_nt: TGTGCTAGCAGCTCGACAGGGCGACAAGAGACCCAGTACTTC; cdr3_aa: CASSSTGRQETQYF
d_call: NA; j_call: TRBJ1-2; clone_size: few; v_call: TRBV21-1; cdr3_length: 16; cdr3_nt: TGTGCCAGCAGCAGCCGGGACAGGATTGAAATCTATGGCTACACCTTC; cdr3_aa: CASSSRDRIEIYGYTF
d_call: NA; j_call: TRBJ2-3; clone_size: few; v_call: TRBV28; cdr3_length: 16; cdr3_nt: TGTGCCAGCAGTTTATGGAGGGGGTCGGGGGCAGATACGCAGTATTTT; cdr3_aa: CASSLWRGSGADTQYF
d_call: TRBD2; j_call: TRBJ2-1; clone_size: few; v_call: TRBV12-3/TRBV12-4; cdr3_length: 16; cdr3_nt: TGTGCCAGCAGTTTAGCGGGTCGGCGGGGAGGGAATGAGCAGTTCTTC; cdr3_aa: CASSLAGRRGGNEQFF
d_call: NA; j_call: TRBJ2-5; clone_size: NA; v_call: TRBV18; cdr3_length: 14; cdr3_nt: TGTGCCAGCTCACCCAAGCTACGACAAGAGACCCAGTACTTC; cdr3_aa: CASSPKLRQETQYF
d_call: NA; j_call: TRBJ1-3; clone_size: NA; v_call: TRBV4-3; cdr3_length: 16; cdr3_nt: TGCGCCAGCAGCCAACCATCGCCGGGGATCAGAAACACCATATATTTT; cdr3_aa: CASSQPSPGIRNTIYF
d_call: NA; j_call: TRBJ2-5; clone_size: many; v_call: TRBV3-1; cdr3_length: 14; cdr3_nt: TGTGCCAGCAGCCAAGAGGGCAGGAGGGAGACCCAGTACTTC; cdr3_aa: CASSQEGRRETQYF
d_call: NA; j_call: TRBJ1-5; clone_size: NA; v_call: TRBV7-8; cdr3_length: 14; cdr3_nt: TGTGCCAGCAGCTCGAGTAGTAGCAATCAGCCCCAGCATTTT; cdr3_aa: CASSSSSSNQPQHF
d_call: TRBD1; j_call: TRBJ2-2; clone_size: NA; v_call: TRBV4-3; cdr3_length: 15; cdr3_nt: TGCGCCAGCAGCCAGAGGGGACAGGGTACCGGGGAGCTGTTTTTT; cdr3_aa: CASSQRGQGTGELFF
d_call: TRBD1; j_call: TRBJ1-2; clone_size: NA; v_call: TRBV5-1; cdr3_length: 14; cdr3_nt: TGCGCCAGCAGCGTTGGACAGGGTCAAGATGGCTACACCTTC; cdr3_aa: CASSVGQGQDGYTF
d_call: NA; j_call: TRBJ2-1; clone_size: NA; v_call: TRBV6-4; cdr3_length: 12; cdr3_nt: TGTGCCAGCAGAAGCTCCTACAATGAGCAGTTCTTC; cdr3_aa: CASRSSYNEQFF
d_call: TRBD1; j_call: TRBJ1-6; clone_size: NA; v_call: TRBV6-6; cdr3_length: 15; cdr3_nt: TGTGCCAGCAGTTACTACCAGGGGGACGGTTCACCCCTCCACTTT; cdr3_aa: CASSYYQGDGSPLHF
d_call: TRBD2; j_call: TRBJ2-1; clone_size: many; v_call: TRBV4-3; cdr3_length: 15; cdr3_nt: TGCGCCAGCAGCCAAGGGTTGACTAGCTCCAATGAGCAGTTCTTC; cdr3_aa: CASSQGLTSSNEQFF
d_call: TRBD1; j_call: TRBJ1-5; clone_size: few; v_call: TRBV7-9; cdr3_length: 14; cdr3_nt: TGTGCCAGCAGTTCAACAGGGGGGGGTCAGCCCCAGCATTTT; cdr3_aa: CASSSTGGGQPQHF
d_call: NA; j_call: TRBJ2-2; clone_size: NA; v_call: TRBV24-1; cdr3_length: 15; cdr3_nt: TGTGCCACCAGCCGAGGAGAGGATAACACCGGGGAGCTGTTTTTT; cdr3_aa: CATSRGEDNTGELFF
d_call: NA; j_call: TRBJ2-5; clone_size: few; v_call: TRBV12-3/TRBV12-4; cdr3_length: 13; cdr3_nt: TGTGCCAGCAGAGACACCCCACAAGAGACCCAGTACTTC; cdr3_aa: CASRDTPQETQYF
d_call: NA; j_call: TRBJ2-7; clone_size: few; v_call: TRBV5-6; cdr3_length: 13; cdr3_nt: TGTGCCAGCAGCTTATACAACTCCTACGAGCAGTACTTC; cdr3_aa: CASSLYNSYEQYF
d_call: NA; j_call: TRBJ2-6; clone_size: NA; v_call: TRBV7-2; cdr3_length: 16; cdr3_nt: TGTGCCAGCCGGAGGGACAGATTCTCTGGGGCCAACGTCCTGACTTTC; cdr3_aa: CASRRDRFSGANVLTF
d_call: NA; j_call: TRBJ2-7; clone_size: NA; v_call: TRBV29-1; cdr3_length: 11; cdr3_nt: TGCAGCGCCGGAGTAGGATACGAGCAGTACTTC; cdr3_aa: CSAGVGYEQYF
d_call: NA; j_call: TRBJ2-1; clone_size: few; v_call: TRBV5-1; cdr3_length: 13; cdr3_nt: TGCGCCAGCAGCTTGGGGGGGTCGCGGGAGCAGTTCTTC; cdr3_aa: CASSLGGSREQFF
d_call: NA; j_call: TRBJ2-1; clone_size: NA; v_call: TRBV5-1; cdr3_length: 16; cdr3_nt: TGCGCCAGCAGCCCCCGGGGGGCATACGTGTACAATGAGCAGTTCTTC; cdr3_aa: CASSPRGAYVYNEQFF
d_call: TRBD2; j_call: TRBJ2-3; clone_size: few; v_call: TRBV4-2; cdr3_length: 16; cdr3_nt: TGTGCCAGCAGCCAACTAGCGGGGGGAAGCGCAGATACGCAGTATTTT; cdr3_aa: CASSQLAGGSADTQYF
d_call: NA; j_call: TRBJ1-2; clone_size: NA; v_call: TRBV2; cdr3_length: 11; cdr3_nt: TGTGCCAGCGGTGACAGGCATGGCTACACCTTC; cdr3_aa: CASGDRHGYTF
d_call: NA; j_call: TRBJ1-1; clone_size: NA; v_call: TRBV29-1; cdr3_length: 14; cdr3_nt: TGCAGCGTCCAACGGGACGAGATCGACACTGAAGCTTTCTTT; cdr3_aa: CSVQRDEIDTEAFF